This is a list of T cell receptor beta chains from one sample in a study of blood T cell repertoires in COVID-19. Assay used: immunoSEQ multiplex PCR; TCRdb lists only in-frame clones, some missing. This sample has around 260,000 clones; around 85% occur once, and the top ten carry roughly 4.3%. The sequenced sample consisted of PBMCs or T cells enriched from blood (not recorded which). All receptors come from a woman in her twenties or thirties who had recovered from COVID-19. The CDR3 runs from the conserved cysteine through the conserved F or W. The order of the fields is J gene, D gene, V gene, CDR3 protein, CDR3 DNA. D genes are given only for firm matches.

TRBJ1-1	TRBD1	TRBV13	CASSSGGGAFF	TGTGCCAGCAGCTCAGGGGGGGGAGCTTTCTTT
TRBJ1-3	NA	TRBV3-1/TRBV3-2	CASSQATLAGRGNTIYF	TGTGCCAGCAGCCAAGCAACCTTGGCAGGGCGTGGAAACACCATATATTTT
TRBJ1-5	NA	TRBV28	CASSSAQEFYSNQPQHF	TGTGCCAGCAGTTCGGCACAGGAGTTTTATAGCAATCAGCCCCAGCATTTT
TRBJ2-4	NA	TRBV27	CARRSTLRVFDDLAKNIQYF	TGTGCCAGGAGGTCCACCCTTCGGGTTTTCGACGACCTAGCCAAAAACATTCAGTACTTC
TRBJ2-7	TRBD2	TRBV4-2	CASSQDSGPSGDSYEQYF	TGTGCCAGCAGCCAAGACTCAGGGCCTAGCGGGGACTCCTACGAGCAGTACTTC
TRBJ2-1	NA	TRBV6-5	CASRPDSQTYNEQFF	TGTGCCAGCAGGCCAGACAGCCAAACCTACAATGAGCAGTTCTTC
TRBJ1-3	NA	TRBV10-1	CASSGGPSAPLSGNTIYF	TGCGCCAGCAGTGGTGGGCCCTCCGCCCCACTCTCTGGAAACACCATATATTTT
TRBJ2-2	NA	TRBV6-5	CASRRTPAGELFF	TGTGCCAGCAGGAGAACCCCCGCCGGGGAGCTGTTTTTT
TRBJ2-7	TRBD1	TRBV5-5	CASSRDRGTYEQYF	TGTGCCAGCAGCCGGGACAGGGGGACCTACGAGCAGTACTTC
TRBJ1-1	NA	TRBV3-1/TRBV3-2	CASSQVQGRTEAFF	TGTGCCAGCAGCCAAGTACAGGGCAGGACTGAAGCTTTCTTT
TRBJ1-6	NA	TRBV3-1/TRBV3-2	CASSQGRGNSPLHF	TGTGCCAGCAGCCAAGGTAGGGGTAATTCACCCCTCCACTTT
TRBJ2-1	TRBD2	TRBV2	CANLGSGRWYNEQFF	TGTGCCAACCTGGGTAGCGGGAGGTGGTACAATGAGCAGTTCTTC
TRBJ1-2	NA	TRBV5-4	CASSLGGQGRMGYTF	TGTGCCAGCAGCTTGGGAGGTCAGGGAAGGATGGGCTACACCTTC
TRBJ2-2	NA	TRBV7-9	CASSLGGGKSTGELFF	TGTGCCAGCAGCTTAGGGGGAGGAAAGAGCACCGGGGAGCTGTTTTTT
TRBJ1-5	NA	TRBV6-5	CASSPDSLNQPQHF	TGTGCCAGCAGTCCCGACAGTCTCAATCAGCCCCAGCATTTT
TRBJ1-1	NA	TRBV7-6	CASSLGETNTEAFF	TGTGCCAGCAGCTTAGGGGAGACGAACACTGAAGCTTTCTTT
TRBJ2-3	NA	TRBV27	CASSLGGQPLDTQYF	TGTGCCAGCAGTTTAGGGGGACAACCGTTGGATACGCAGTATTTT